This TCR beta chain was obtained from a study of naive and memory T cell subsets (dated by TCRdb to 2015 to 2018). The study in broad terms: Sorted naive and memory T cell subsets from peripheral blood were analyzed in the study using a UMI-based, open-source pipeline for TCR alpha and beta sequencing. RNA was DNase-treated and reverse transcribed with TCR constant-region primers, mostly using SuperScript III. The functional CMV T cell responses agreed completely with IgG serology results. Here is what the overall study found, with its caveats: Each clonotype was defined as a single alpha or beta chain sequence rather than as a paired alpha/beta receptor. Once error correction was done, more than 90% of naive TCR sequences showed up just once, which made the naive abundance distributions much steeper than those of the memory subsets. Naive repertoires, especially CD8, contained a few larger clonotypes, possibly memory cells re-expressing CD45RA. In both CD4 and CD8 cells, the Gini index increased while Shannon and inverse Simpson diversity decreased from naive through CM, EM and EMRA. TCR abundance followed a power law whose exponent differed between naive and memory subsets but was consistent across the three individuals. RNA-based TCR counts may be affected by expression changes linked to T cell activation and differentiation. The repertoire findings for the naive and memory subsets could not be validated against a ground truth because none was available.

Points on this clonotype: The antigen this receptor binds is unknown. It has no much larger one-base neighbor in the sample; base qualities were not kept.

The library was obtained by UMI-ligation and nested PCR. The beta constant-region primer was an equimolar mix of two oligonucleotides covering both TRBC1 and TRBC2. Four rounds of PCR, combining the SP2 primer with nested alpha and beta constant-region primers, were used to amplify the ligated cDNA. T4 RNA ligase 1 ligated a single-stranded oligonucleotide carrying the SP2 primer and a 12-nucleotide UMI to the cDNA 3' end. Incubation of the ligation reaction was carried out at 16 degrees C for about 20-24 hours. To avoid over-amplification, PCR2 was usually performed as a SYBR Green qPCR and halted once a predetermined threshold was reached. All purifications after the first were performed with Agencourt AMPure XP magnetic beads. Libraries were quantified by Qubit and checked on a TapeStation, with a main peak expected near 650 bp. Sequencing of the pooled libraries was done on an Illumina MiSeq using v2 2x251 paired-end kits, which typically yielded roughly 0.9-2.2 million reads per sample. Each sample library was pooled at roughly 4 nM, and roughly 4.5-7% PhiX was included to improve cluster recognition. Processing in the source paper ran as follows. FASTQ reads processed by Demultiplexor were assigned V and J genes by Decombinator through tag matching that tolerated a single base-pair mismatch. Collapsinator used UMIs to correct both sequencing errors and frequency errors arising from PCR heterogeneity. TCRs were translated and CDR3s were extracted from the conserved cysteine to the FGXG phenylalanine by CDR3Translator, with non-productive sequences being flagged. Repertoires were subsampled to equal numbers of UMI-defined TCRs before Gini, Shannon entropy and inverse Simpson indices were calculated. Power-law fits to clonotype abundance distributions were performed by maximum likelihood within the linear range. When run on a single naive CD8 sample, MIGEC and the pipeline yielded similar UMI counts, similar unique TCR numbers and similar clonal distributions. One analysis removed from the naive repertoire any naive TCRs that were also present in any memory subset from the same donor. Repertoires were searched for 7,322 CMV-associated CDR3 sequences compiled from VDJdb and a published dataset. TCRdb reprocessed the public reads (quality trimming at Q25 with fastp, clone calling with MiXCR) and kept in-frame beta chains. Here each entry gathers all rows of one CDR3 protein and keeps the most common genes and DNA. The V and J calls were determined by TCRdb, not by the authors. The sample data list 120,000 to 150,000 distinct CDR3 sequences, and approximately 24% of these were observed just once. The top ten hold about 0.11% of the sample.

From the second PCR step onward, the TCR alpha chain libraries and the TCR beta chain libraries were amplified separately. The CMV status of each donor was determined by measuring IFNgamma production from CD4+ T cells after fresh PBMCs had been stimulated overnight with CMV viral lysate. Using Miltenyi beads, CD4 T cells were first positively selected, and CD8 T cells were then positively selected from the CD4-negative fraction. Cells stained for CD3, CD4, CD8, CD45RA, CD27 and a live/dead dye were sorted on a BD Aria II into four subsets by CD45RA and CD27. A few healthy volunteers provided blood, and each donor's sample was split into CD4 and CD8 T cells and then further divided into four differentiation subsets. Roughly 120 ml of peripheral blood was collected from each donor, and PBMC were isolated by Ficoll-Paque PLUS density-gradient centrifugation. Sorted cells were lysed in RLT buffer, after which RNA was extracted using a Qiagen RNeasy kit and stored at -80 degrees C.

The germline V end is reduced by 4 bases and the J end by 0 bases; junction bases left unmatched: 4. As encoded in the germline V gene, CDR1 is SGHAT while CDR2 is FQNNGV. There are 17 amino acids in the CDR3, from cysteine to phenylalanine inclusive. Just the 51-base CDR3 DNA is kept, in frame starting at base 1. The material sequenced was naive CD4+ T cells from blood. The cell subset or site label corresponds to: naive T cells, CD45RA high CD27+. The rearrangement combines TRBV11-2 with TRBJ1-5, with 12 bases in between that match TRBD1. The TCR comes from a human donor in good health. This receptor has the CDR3 CASSSGQGASSNQPQHF. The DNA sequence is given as TGTGCCAGCAGCTCGGGACAGGGGGCTTCTAGCAATCAGCCCCAGCATTTT.